Listed here are 14 T cell receptor beta chains from one sample, sequenced in a study of blood T cells in healthy people across ages. The authors ran a second PCR of roughly 6 to 12 cycles using a sample-barcoded 5' primer and a J-beta primer mix. TCRdb re-analysed the 5' RACE reads in MiXCR, keeping a single row per CDR3 protein. The sample shows over 450,000 distinct CDR3 sequences, 24% of them seen only once. Separately, the same data were catalogued under a study of T cells of mothers and their children.

Sequencing was performed on blood. Source of these receptors: a boy between 5 and 17 years old in good health.

This clonotype appeared a few times. A read error is likely, as this CDR3 ends without the conserved phenylalanine or tryptophan. The V call is TRBV7-2, the J call TRBJ1-5, with no clear D. Trimming left V 5 bases short and J 0 bases short, with 14 bases between. The CDR3 loop spans 16 amino acids. CDR1 and CDR2 (germline): SGHTA, FQGNSA. This CDR3 is CASSPTRIYSNQPQHI. The CDR3 nucleotides are TGTGCCAGCAGCCCAACCAGGATCTATAGCAATCAGCCCCAGCATATT.

CDR3 region: CATSRDPNRGPPEQYF. The CDR3 DNA sequence: TGTGCCACCAGCAGAGATCCCAACAGGGGGCCCCCCGAGCAGTACTTC. The rearrangement uses TRBV15 and TRBJ2-7; 9 bases line up with TRBD1. This CDR3 is built from 16 residues. The germline V gene has CDR1 LNHNV and CDR2 YYDKDF (reference sequence). Unmatched junction bases numbered 9, after V lost 0 bases and J lost 6 bases.

This clonotype was observed many times. This chain uses TRBV10-3 with TRBJ2-5; D possibly corresponds to TRBD1 (6 bases). Trimming removed 5 bases from V and 1 base from J, with 8 bases in between. CDR3 length: 13 amino acids. CDR1 ENHRY and CDR2 SYGVKD come from the germline V gene. The CDR3: CAISTGTQETQYF. CDR3 coding DNA: TGTGCCATCAGTACAGGGACCCAAGAGACCCAGTACTTC.

This clonotype has more than one count but fewer than ten. The chain combines TRBV7-9 with TRBJ2-7, with 12 nucleotides matching TRBD1. The CDR3 runs to 16 residues. The J segment lost 7 bases and the V segment lost 1 base, leaving 8 bases of the junction unmatched. Looked up from germline, CDR1 is SEHNR and CDR2 is FQNEAQ (reference sequence). The CDR3 DNA sequence: TGTGCCAGCAGCTTAGACCCCGGGACAGGGGGCCATGAGCAGTACTTC. As protein: CASSLDPGTGGHEQYF.

This clonotype has just a few counts. This CDR3 fails to terminate in the conserved phenylalanine or tryptophan, so it likely reflects a read error. This chain uses TRBV28 with TRBJ1-2; no clear D gene. The CDR3 has 14 residues. V lost 1 base, J lost 8 bases, and 14 bases lay in between. Germline values: CDR1 MDHEN, CDR2 SYDVKM. The CDR3 nucleotides read TGTGCCAGCAGTTTATTTTTGCAGGTGAACGGCTACACCCTC. Translating it yields CASSLFLQVNGYTL.

There are many counts of this clonotype. The CDR3 spells CSVGLAGGQETQYF. The CDR3 DNA follows: TGCAGCGTAGGCCTAGCGGGGGGGCAGGAGACCCAGTACTTC. V and J are TRBV29-1 and TRBJ2-5; 12 nucleotides agree with TRBD2. CDR3 size: 14 residues. V trimming: 6 bases; J trimming: 5 bases; junction bases outside the gene matches: 7. The germline CDR1 and CDR2 sequences are SQVTM and ANQGSEA.

The rearrangement joins TRBV7-9 to TRBJ1-1; the D is unclear. CDR3 size: 13 residues. V lost 1 base to trimming and J lost 5 bases, with 8 bases between them. Per the germline V gene, CDR1 is SEHNR and CDR2 is FQNEAQ (reference sequence). The CDR3 region has the DNA TGTGCCAGCAGCTTAGAAATGAGTACTGAAGCTTTCTTT. Translated, it gives CASSLEMSTEAFF.

The J gene is TRBJ1-4, the V gene TRBV7-9; D unclear. Germline lookup yields CDR1 SEHNR and CDR2 FQNEAQ (reference sequence). Trimming cost V 2 bases and J 5 bases, with 15 bases left between them. The CDR3 loop spans 16 amino acids. The CDR3 protein is CASSLSGKGRNEKLFF. The CDR3 bases are TGTGCCAGCAGCTTAAGTGGGAAAGGACGGAATGAAAAACTGTTTTTT.

The chain links TRBV7-9 to TRBJ1-1; 10 bases are a match to TRBD1. The germline V gene has CDR1 SEHNR and CDR2 FQNEAQ (reference sequence). The CDR3 is 15 residues long. Trimming at V came to 5 bases and at J to 5 bases, leaving 8 bases not matched to a gene. CDR3 bases: TGTGCCAGCAGCCCGAGACAGGGGGCAGGGACTGAAGCTTTCTTT. Protein product: CASSPRQGAGTEAFF.

This chain joins TRBV4-2 and TRBJ2-1; no firm D call. V gave up 0 bases and J gave up 8 bases, with 8 bases separating them. The CDR3 has 13 residues. Germline V gives CDR1 LGHNA, CDR2 YNFKEQ. The chain's CDR3 is CASSQDLEHEQFF. The CDR3 region has the DNA TGTGCCAGCAGCCAAGATCTGGAACATGAGCAGTTCTTC.

The genes are TRBV7-9 and TRBJ2-5; 9 positions agree with TRBD2. This CDR3 is built from 17 residues. The germline V gene encodes CDR1 SEHNR and CDR2 FQNEAQ (reference sequence). J was trimmed by 0 bases and V by 5 bases; bases with no gene match: 10. In nucleotides, the CDR3 is TGTGCCAGCAGCCATCTCATGAGCGGGAGGTACCAAGAGACCCAGTACTTC. Protein product: CASSHLMSGRYQETQYF.

This clonotype appeared many times. The V and J genes are TRBV11-1 and TRBJ2-2, with 7 bases identical to TRBD1. The CDR3 contains 15 residues. CDR1 is SGHAT and CDR2 is FQDESV in the germline V gene (reference sequence). V was clipped by 3 bases and J by 5 bases; unmatched bases: 6. CDR3 protein: CASSLRQGLTGELFF. CDR3 DNA: TGTGCCAGCAGCTTGCGACAGGGTTTAACCGGGGAGCTGTTTTTT.

The rearrangement uses TRBV5-6 and TRBJ1-1; 8 nucleotides align to TRBD1. Germline V gene sequence: CDR1 SGHDT, CDR2 YYEEEE. The CDR3 contains 14 residues. J gave up 1 base and V 3 bases, and 2 bases lay outside the gene matches. This CDR3 is CASSSDRENTEAFF. The CDR3 DNA is TGTGCCAGCAGCTCGGACAGGGAGAACACTGAAGCTTTCTTT.

V is TRBV7-2 and J is TRBJ1-2; tentatively, D is TRBD1 (5 bases). In germline, CDR1 is SGHTA, CDR2 FQGNSA. This CDR3 has 12 amino acids. Trimming removed 3 bases at V and 8 bases at J, with 10 bases between. The CDR3 region is CASSFTRDGYTF. DNA of the CDR3: TGTGCCAGCAGCTTCACCAGGGACGGCTACACCTTC.